This is a list of T cell receptor beta chains from one sample in a study of blood T cell repertoires in COVID-19. Method: immunoSEQ multiplex PCR; TCRdb's copy keeps in-frame clones and lacks some. This sample yields hundreds of thousands of clones, of which around 90% are seen a single time; 3.5% to 4.5% belongs to the top ten. Sequenced input: PBMCs or T cells enriched from blood (not recorded which). These receptor sequences come from a woman between 18 and 30 years old with acute COVID-19. Both conserved end residues are part of each CDR3. Fields, in order: clone size, V gene, D gene, J gene, CDR3 DNA, CDR3 protein. The D gene is left open where the match is weak. Clone size is given for some rows only: seen once, a few or many times, or a class if the clone is expanded.

clone size: .
V gene: TRBV18
D gene: TRBD1
J gene: TRBJ1-4
CDR3 DNA: TGTGCCAGCTCACTAACAGGGGCGGGCAATGAAAAACTGTTTTTT
CDR3 protein: CASSLTGAGNEKLFF

clone size: .
V gene: TRBV5-8
D gene: .
J gene: TRBJ2-6
CDR3 DNA: TGTGCCAGCAGCTTGGTGGATCCGGGACAATCGGCTGGGGCCAACGTCCTGACTTTC
CDR3 protein: CASSLVDPGQSAGANVLTF

clone size: .
V gene: TRBV5-1
D gene: TRBD2
J gene: TRBJ2-7
CDR3 DNA: TGCGCCAGCTATCGTAGCGGGAGGAACAACGAGCAGTACTTC
CDR3 protein: CASYRSGRNNEQYF

clone size: .
V gene: TRBV5-1
D gene: TRBD2
J gene: TRBJ2-1
CDR3 DNA: TGCGCCAGCAGCTTGGCCGCGGGGACTAGTCGGAATGAGCAGTTCTTC
CDR3 protein: CASSLAAGTSRNEQFF

clone size: .
V gene: TRBV7-2
D gene: .
J gene: TRBJ2-7
CDR3 DNA: TGTGCCAGCAGCCGGACACGGTTCTACGAGCAGTACTTC
CDR3 protein: CASSRTRFYEQYF

clone size: .
V gene: TRBV7-3
D gene: TRBD2
J gene: TRBJ2-1
CDR3 DNA: TGTGCCAGCAGCTTAACTCGGGAGGGTGAATATGAGCAGTTCTTC
CDR3 protein: CASSLTREGEYEQFF

clone size: .
V gene: TRBV5-8
D gene: .
J gene: TRBJ1-5
CDR3 DNA: TGTGCCAGCAGCTTGACCGGGGAGGGGAGGAATCAGCCCCAGCATTTT
CDR3 protein: CASSLTGEGRNQPQHF

clone size: .
V gene: TRBV10-3
D gene: .
J gene: TRBJ2-3
CDR3 DNA: TGTGCCATCAGCGACAAACACACAGTGGGGAGGGGGACAGATACGCAGTATTTT
CDR3 protein: CAISDKHTVGRGTDTQYF

clone size: .
V gene: TRBV28
D gene: .
J gene: TRBJ1-2
CDR3 DNA: TGTGCCAGCCGCGCGGGGATGAACTATGGCTACACCTTC
CDR3 protein: CASRAGMNYGYTF

clone size: .
V gene: TRBV7-2
D gene: .
J gene: TRBJ1-1
CDR3 DNA: TGTGCCAGCAGCACGGAAAACCGGGGGAGCACTGAAGCTTTCTTT
CDR3 protein: CASSTENRGSTEAFF

clone size: .
V gene: TRBV27
D gene: TRBD2
J gene: TRBJ2-3
CDR3 DNA: TGTGCCAGCAGTTCCCTTTTAGCGGGAGTGGCAGATACGCAGTATTTT
CDR3 protein: CASSSLLAGVADTQYF

clone size: .
V gene: TRBV29-1
D gene: .
J gene: TRBJ2-1
CDR3 DNA: TGCAGCGAGACAGACGGGTACAATGAGCAGTTCTTC
CDR3 protein: CSETDGYNEQFF

clone size: few
V gene: TRBV10-2
D gene: TRBD1
J gene: TRBJ1-6
CDR3 DNA: TGCGCCAGCAGTGGACAGGGGGCTATGAATTCACCCCTCCACTTT
CDR3 protein: CASSGQGAMNSPLHF

clone size: .
V gene: TRBV7-6
D gene: TRBD2
J gene: TRBJ2-7
CDR3 DNA: TGTGCCAGCAGCCCATTACCGGGGGGGGCCGGGCTGAGCTCCTACGAGCAGTACTTC
CDR3 protein: CASSPLPGGAGLSSYEQYF

clone size: .
V gene: TRBV19
D gene: TRBD1
J gene: TRBJ1-5
CDR3 DNA: TGTGCCAGTAGTATACCCCCAGACAGGGTCGTACAGCCCCAGCATTTT
CDR3 protein: CASSIPPDRVVQPQHF

clone size: .
V gene: TRBV19
D gene: .
J gene: TRBJ1-5
CDR3 DNA: TGTGCCAGTAGTCAGAGGTTTAATCAGCCCCAGCATTTT
CDR3 protein: CASSQRFNQPQHF

clone size: .
V gene: TRBV2
D gene: .
J gene: TRBJ1-2
CDR3 DNA: TGTGCCAGCAGTGACCTTTACAGGGAGCAAGACTATGGCTACACCTTC
CDR3 protein: CASSDLYREQDYGYTF

clone size: .
V gene: TRBV18
D gene: .
J gene: TRBJ1-3
CDR3 DNA: TGTGCCAGCTCACCAGGGCAGGATGGAAACACCATATATTTT
CDR3 protein: CASSPGQDGNTIYF

clone size: .
V gene: TRBV5-1
D gene: TRBD1
J gene: TRBJ1-2
CDR3 DNA: TGCGCCAGCAGCCCCCTATACAGGGGGTCAAATGGCTACACCTTC
CDR3 protein: CASSPLYRGSNGYTF

clone size: .
V gene: TRBV11-3
D gene: .
J gene: TRBJ2-3
CDR3 DNA: TGTGCCAGCAGCTCAGGACTATTCACAGATACGCAGTATTTT
CDR3 protein: CASSSGLFTDTQYF

clone size: .
V gene: TRBV5-5
D gene: TRBD2
J gene: TRBJ2-7
CDR3 DNA: TGTGCCAGCACCCACCGGACTAGCAACGACTACGAGCAGTACTTC
CDR3 protein: CASTHRTSNDYEQYF

clone size: few
V gene: TRBV18
D gene: TRBD2
J gene: TRBJ2-4
CDR3 DNA: TGTGCCAGCTCACCAACGTCGGGCGGGAGTGCCAAAAACATTCAGTACTTC
CDR3 protein: CASSPTSGGSAKNIQYF

clone size: .
V gene: TRBV7-2
D gene: TRBD2
J gene: TRBJ2-7
CDR3 DNA: TGTGCCAGCAGCCCTGGGGGGGGGAGCTCCTACGAGCAGTACTTC
CDR3 protein: CASSPGGGSSYEQYF

clone size: .
V gene: TRBV14
D gene: .
J gene: TRBJ2-3
CDR3 DNA: TGTGCCAGCAGCCAAGAGGGGCAGGGGACAGATACGCAGTATTTT
CDR3 protein: CASSQEGQGTDTQYF

clone size: .
V gene: TRBV6-5
D gene: .
J gene: TRBJ2-2
CDR3 DNA: TGTGCCAGCATTCAGGCAGGCTACACCGGGGAGCTGTTTTTT
CDR3 protein: CASIQAGYTGELFF

clone size: once
V gene: TRBV10-3
D gene: TRBD1
J gene: TRBJ1-1
CDR3 DNA: TGTGCCATCAGTACAGGGGAGGACACTGAAGCTTTCTTT
CDR3 protein: CAISTGEDTEAFF

clone size: once
V gene: TRBV29-1
D gene: .
J gene: TRBJ2-1
CDR3 DNA: TGCAGCTTCCTCCCCTATACCTACAATGAGCAGTTCTTC
CDR3 protein: CSFLPYTYNEQFF

clone size: .
V gene: TRBV11-2
D gene: TRBD1
J gene: TRBJ2-1
CDR3 DNA: TGTGCCAGCAGCGACCGGGACAGACTCTACAATGAGCAGTTCTTC
CDR3 protein: CASSDRDRLYNEQFF

clone size: .
V gene: TRBV27
D gene: .
J gene: TRBJ2-3
CDR3 DNA: TGTGCCAGCAGTTTATACCCCCCCCGAGGCGGAAAGCGGCTAGATACGCAGTATTTT
CDR3 protein: CASSLYPPRGGKRLDTQYF

clone size: few
V gene: TRBV24-1
D gene: TRBD1
J gene: TRBJ2-1
CDR3 DNA: TGTGCCACCAGTGATTTACCCTCCGCCGGGACAGGCTTCTACAATGAGCAGTTCTTC
CDR3 protein: CATSDLPSAGTGFYNEQFF

clone size: .
V gene: TRBV29-1
D gene: .
J gene: TRBJ2-1
CDR3 DNA: TGCAGCGTATCTGGACTCAGCAATGAGCAGTTCTTC
CDR3 protein: CSVSGLSNEQFF

clone size: .
V gene: TRBV12-3/TRBV12-4
D gene: .
J gene: TRBJ1-1
CDR3 DNA: TGTGCCAGCAGTTTTGAGGCCACTGAAGCTTTCTTT
CDR3 protein: CASSFEATEAFF

clone size: .
V gene: TRBV6-1
D gene: .
J gene: TRBJ1-1
CDR3 DNA: TGTGCCAGCAGTGAAGCAGCAGGGCTGAACACTGAAGCTTTCTTT
CDR3 protein: CASSEAAGLNTEAFF

clone size: .
V gene: TRBV5-5
D gene: TRBD1
J gene: TRBJ1-2
CDR3 DNA: TGTGCCAGCAGCCCAGAGGAGGACAGGAACCAGATCTATCATGGCTACACCTTC
CDR3 protein: CASSPEEDRNQIYHGYTF

clone size: .
V gene: TRBV6-9
D gene: TRBD1
J gene: TRBJ1-5
CDR3 DNA: TGTGCCAGCAGTTCCCCAGGGGGTCCGAGATCTAATAGCAATCAGCCCCAGCATTTT
CDR3 protein: CASSSPGGPRSNSNQPQHF

clone size: .
V gene: TRBV7-9
D gene: TRBD1
J gene: TRBJ1-4
CDR3 DNA: TGTGCCAGCAGCCCGGGACAGACCAATGAAAAACTGTTTTTT
CDR3 protein: CASSPGQTNEKLFF

clone size: .
V gene: TRBV24-1
D gene: .
J gene: TRBJ2-1
CDR3 DNA: TGTGCCACCAGTGACAGGGATGAAGAGCAGTTCTTC
CDR3 protein: CATSDRDEEQFF